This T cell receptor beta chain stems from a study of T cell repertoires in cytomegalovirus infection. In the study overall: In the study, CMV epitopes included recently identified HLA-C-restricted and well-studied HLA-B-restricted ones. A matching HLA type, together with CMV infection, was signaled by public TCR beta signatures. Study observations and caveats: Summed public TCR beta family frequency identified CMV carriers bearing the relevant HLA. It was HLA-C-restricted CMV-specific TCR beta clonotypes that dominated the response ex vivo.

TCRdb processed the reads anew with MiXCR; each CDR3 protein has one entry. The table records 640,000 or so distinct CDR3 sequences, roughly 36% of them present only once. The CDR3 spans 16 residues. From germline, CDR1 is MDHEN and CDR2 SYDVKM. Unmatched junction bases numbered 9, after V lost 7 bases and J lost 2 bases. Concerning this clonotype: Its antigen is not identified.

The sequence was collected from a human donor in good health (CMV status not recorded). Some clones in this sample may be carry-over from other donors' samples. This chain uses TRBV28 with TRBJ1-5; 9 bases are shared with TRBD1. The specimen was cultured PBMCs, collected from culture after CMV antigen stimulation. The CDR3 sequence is CASIATGGFGNQPQHF. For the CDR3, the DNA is TGTGCCAGCATAGCGACAGGGGGATTTGGCAATCAGCCCCAGCATTTT.